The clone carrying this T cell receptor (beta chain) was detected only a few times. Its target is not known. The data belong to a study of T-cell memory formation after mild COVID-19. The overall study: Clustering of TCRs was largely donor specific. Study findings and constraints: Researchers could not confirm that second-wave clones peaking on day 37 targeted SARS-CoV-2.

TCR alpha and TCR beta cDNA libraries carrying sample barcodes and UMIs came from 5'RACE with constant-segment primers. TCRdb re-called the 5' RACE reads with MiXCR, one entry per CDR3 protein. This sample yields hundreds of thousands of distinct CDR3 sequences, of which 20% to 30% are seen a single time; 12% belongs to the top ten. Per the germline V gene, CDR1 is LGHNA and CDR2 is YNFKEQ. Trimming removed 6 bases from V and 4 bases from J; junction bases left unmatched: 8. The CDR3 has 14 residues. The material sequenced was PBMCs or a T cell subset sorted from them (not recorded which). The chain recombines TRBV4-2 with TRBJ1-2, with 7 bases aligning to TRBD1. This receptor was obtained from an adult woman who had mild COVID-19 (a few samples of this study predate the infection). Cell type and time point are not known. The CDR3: CASSATQGGYGYTF. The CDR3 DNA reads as TGTGCCAGCAGTGCGACCCAGGGGGGCTATGGCTACACCTTC.